Below, 30 T cell receptor beta chains from the same sample are listed, as sequenced in a study of T cells in Graves' hyperthyroidism and ophthalmopathy. Amplified TCR beta CDR3 regions came from RNA transcripts. Using the HTBI primer set, a first-round RT-PCR was run on the TCR CDR3. MiXCR was run by TCRdb on the multiplex PCR reads, yielding one entry per CDR3 protein. The sample has 480,000 or so distinct CDR3 sequences; approximately 48% are singletons. Sequencing was performed on peripheral blood or thyroid tissue (not recorded which). The receptor set was obtained from an adult woman with Graves' disease, either hyperthyroidism or ophthalmopathy (not recorded which).

This clonotype was seen only once. The V call is TRBV30, the J call TRBJ1-6; possible D gene TRBD1, 5 bases. The germline CDR1 and CDR2 sequences are GTSNPN and SVGIG (reference sequence). V lost 0 bases to trimming and J lost 7 bases, with 13 bases between them. This CDR3 region has 15 residues. CDR3 region: CAWSVSGAANSPLHF. The CDR3, as DNA: TGTGCCTGGAGTGTATCTGGGGCAGCCAATTCACCCCTCCACTTT.

This chain links TRBV29-1 with TRBJ2-2; 8 bases align to TRBD2. Per germline, CDR1 SQVTM and CDR2 ANQGSEA. The CDR3 loop spans 17 amino acids. J gave up 2 bases and V 5 bases, and 13 bases lay outside the gene matches. CDR3 loop: CSVTVTRGGLNTGELFF. The CDR3 DNA sequence: TGCAGCGTTACTGTGACCCGGGGGGGCCTCAACACCGGGGAGCTGTTTTTT.

The table lists this clonotype with many counts. The junction departs from germline at one end; a sequencing error may be responsible. The chain joins TRBV7-7 to TRBJ1-1; unclear D gene. CDR3 size: 13 residues. Looked up from germline, CDR1 is SSHAT and CDR2 is FNYEAQ (reference sequence). The CDR3 DNA reads as TGTGCTAGCAGCTTAGATGTGGGCACTGAAGCTTTCTTT. Translating it yields CASSLDVGTEAFF. Full variable domain (rest looked up from reference TRBV7-7 and TRBJ1-1): GAGVSQSPRYKVTKRGQDVTLRCDPISSHATLYWYQQALGQGPEFLTYFNYEAQPDKSGLPSDRFSAERPEGSISTLTIQRTEQRDSAMYRCASSLDVGTEAFFGQGTRLTVV.

The chain is built from TRBV7-8 and TRBJ1-5; unclear D gene. Deletions cut 1 base from V and 6 bases from J, with 7 bases between. Germline CDR1 reads SGHVS; CDR2 reads FQNEAQ. CDR3 length: 13 amino acids. The CDR3 sequence: CASSLGRAQPQHF. The CDR3 DNA is TGTGCCAGCAGCTTAGGGCGCGCTCAGCCCCAGCATTTT.

In nucleotides, the CDR3 is TGTGCCACCAGCAGAGATTCGGGGAGGGACACGCAGTATTTT. Encoded protein: CATSRDSGRDTQYF. The V call is TRBV15, the J call TRBJ2-3, with 7 bases matching TRBD2. Germline CDR1 reads LNHNV; CDR2 reads YYDKDF (reference sequence). The junction had 6 bases not matched to a gene; V was cut back by 0 bases and J by 9 bases. This CDR3 comprises 14 residues. Full variable domain (outside the CDR3, taken from reference TRBV15 and TRBJ2-3): DAMVIQNPRYQVTQFGKPVTLSCSQTLNHNVMYWYQQKSSQAPKLLFHYYDKDFNNEADTPDNFQSRRPNTSFCFLDIRSPGLGDTAMYLCATSRDSGRDTQYFGPGTRLTVL.

The chain carries TRBV28 and TRBJ2-7; 7 nucleotides agree with TRBD2. There are 15 residues in the CDR3. J gave up 3 bases and V 6 bases, and 11 bases lay outside the gene matches. Germline lookup yields CDR1 MDHEN and CDR2 SYDVKM. The CDR3 here is CASSLTGGEGYEQYF. The CDR3 nucleotides are TGTGCCAGCAGCTTAACGGGGGGAGAGGGCTACGAGCAGTACTTC.

This clonotype was recorded only once. At one end, the junction sequence differs from germline, possibly due to a read error. The chain has TRBV5-1 and TRBJ2-2; D is ambiguous. Germline V lookup: CDR1 SGHRS, CDR2 YFSETQ. The CDR3 length is 15 residues. The CDR3, as DNA: TGCGCCAGCAGTATTCACGTCATGAACACTGGGGAGCTGTTTTTT. Translation: CASSIHVMNTGELFF. The whole variable domain, filled in from reference TRBV5-1 and TRBJ2-2, reads KAGVTQTPRYLIKTRGQQVTLSCSPISGHRSVSWYQQTPGQGLQFLFEYFSETQRNKGNFPGRFSGRQFSNSRSEMNVSTLELGDSALYLCASSIHVMNTGELFFGEGSRLTVL.

This clonotype was seen more than once but under ten times. The chain employs TRBV30 and TRBJ1-4; no definite D call. Trimming pared 5 bases from V and 15 bases from J, leaving 16 bases between. There are 11 residues in the CDR3. Per the germline V gene, CDR1 is GTSNPN and CDR2 is SVGIG (reference sequence). The CDR3 bases are TGTGCCTGGGGTACTGGACGGCAGATGTTTTTT. It specifies CAWGTGRQMFF. Combining the CDR3 with reference TRBV30 and TRBJ1-4 gives the whole variable domain SQTIHQWPATLVQPVGSPLSLECTVEGTSNPNLYWYRQAAGRGLQLLFYSVGIGQISSEVPQNLSASRPQDRQFILSSKKLLLSDSGFYLCAWGTGRQMFFGSGTQLSVL.

This clonotype was counted ten times or more. V and J are TRBV12-3 or TRBV12-4 and TRBJ1-2; D uncertain. V shed 1 base and J shed 2 bases, with 8 bases lying between them. CDR3 length equals 14 residues. This chain's CDR3 is CASSLGSWNYGYTF. The CDR3 DNA follows: TGTGCCAGCAGTTTAGGGTCTTGGAACTATGGCTACACCTTC.

The chain has TRBV10-2 and TRBJ2-2; D unresolved. The CDR3 loop spans 11 amino acids. Germline V gene data show CDR1 as WSHSY and CDR2 as SAAADI. V lost 4 bases to trimming and J lost 7 bases, with 4 bases between them. CDR3 region: CASSANGELFF. The DNA of the CDR3 is TGCGCCAGCAGTGCTAACGGGGAGCTGTTTTTT.

This clonotype was seen at least ten times. J is TRBJ1-2 and V is TRBV10-3; D is ambiguous. Germline CDR1 ENHRY, CDR2 SYGVKD. The length of the CDR3 is 11 residues. CDR3 sequence (DNA): TGTGGCACATCAGGAAGCTATGGCTACACCTTC. Its protein is CGTSGSYGYTF.

This clonotype was recorded at least ten times. The chain couples TRBV19 to TRBJ1-2; 7 bases are a match to TRBD1. Per the germline V gene, CDR1 is LNHDA and CDR2 is SQIVND (reference sequence). The ends lost 8 bases at V and 7 bases at J; junction bases unmatched: 16. This CDR3 has 15 amino acids. In DNA form, the CDR3 reads TGTGCCAGTTCCGAGGGGGCAGAGATCAATTCTGGCTACACCTTC. It codes for CASSEGAEINSGYTF. Looking up the rest from reference TRBV19 and TRBJ1-2 gives the full variable domain: DGGITQSPKYLFRKEGQNVTLSCEQNLNHDAMYWYRQDPGQGLRLIYYSQIVNDFQKGDIAEGYSVSREKKESFPLTVTSAQKNPTAFYLCASSEGAEINSGYTFGSGTRLTVV.

This clonotype has at least ten counts. J is TRBJ1-1 and V is TRBV12-3 or TRBV12-4, with 7 nucleotides matching TRBD1. The J segment lost 6 bases and the V segment lost 4 bases, leaving 14 bases of the junction unmatched. The CDR3 length is 16 residues. The CDR3 DNA is TGTGCCAGCAGTTCCCCACCAGTACAGGGGATTCCTGAAGCTTTCTTT. Translation: CASSSPPVQGIPEAFF.

The chain employs TRBV7-2 and TRBJ1-4, with D perhaps TRBD1 (5 bases). V shed 2 bases and J shed 3 bases, with 13 bases lying between them. Germline-derived CDR1 and CDR2 are SGHTA and FQGNSA. This CDR3 has 16 amino acids. The CDR3, as DNA: TGTGCCAGCAGCTTACGCACGGGGACGCCTAATGAAAAACTGTTTTTT. As protein: CASSLRTGTPNEKLFF.

The chain carries TRBV5-1 and TRBJ1-2, with D tentatively TRBD1 (5 bases). CDR1 SGHRS and CDR2 YFSETQ come from the germline V gene. The CDR3 has 15 residues. V lost 0 bases and J 3 bases, leaving 12 bases between the germline ends. CDR3 loop: CASSLAGAGDYGYTF. The DNA for the CDR3 is TGCGCCAGCAGCTTGGCCGGGGCGGGAGACTATGGCTACACCTTC.

This clonotype has a handful of counts. The chain joins TRBV7-2 to TRBJ1-5; TRBD1 matches at 8 bases. V was clipped by 5 bases and J by 7 bases; unmatched bases: 4. CDR1 is SGHTA, CDR2 FQGNSA, per germline. CDR3 size: 13 residues. CDR3 loop: CASSRTGPQPQHF. CDR3 nucleotides: TGTGCCAGCAGCCGGACAGGGCCACAGCCCCAGCATTTT.

The chain couples TRBV28 to TRBJ2-2; D may be TRBD1 or TRBD2 (5 bases each). The CDR3 has 15 amino acids. Germline CDR1 MDHEN, CDR2 SYDVKM. V lost 3 bases to trimming and J lost 6 bases, with 14 bases between them. DNA of the CDR3: TGTGCCAGCAGTTTTAGAGGGAGAGGGGCCGGGGAGCTGTTTTTT. It yields the protein CASSFRGRGAGELFF.

V and J are TRBV10-3 and TRBJ2-5; D unresolved. CDR1 and CDR2 from the germline V gene are ENHRY and SYGVKD. Trimming cost V 3 bases and J 2 bases, with 4 bases left between them. The CDR3 covers 12 residues. CDR3: CAISEVQETQYF. CDR3 in DNA: TGTGCCATCAGTGAAGTGCAAGAGACCCAGTACTTC.

This clonotype was seen repeatedly, ten times or more. J is TRBJ2-7 and V is TRBV6-1; D remains ambiguous. Germline V gene lookup returns CDR1 MNHNS and CDR2 SASEGT. The CDR3 consists of 12 residues. Trimming pared 3 bases from V and 3 bases from J, leaving 6 bases between. CDR3 sequence (DNA): TGTGCCAGCAGTGACTCTTACTACGAGCAGTACTTC. Translated, it gives CASSDSYYEQYF.

This sequence joins TRBV10-3 and TRBJ1-1; possible D gene TRBD1, 5 bases. From germline, CDR1 is ENHRY and CDR2 SYGVKD. CDR3 length: 12 amino acids. Trimming took off 6 bases at V and 7 bases at J, with 12 bases between the two ends. CDR3 region: CAIRGQQGEAFF. In DNA form, the CDR3 reads TGTGCCATCAGGGGGCAACAAGGTGAAGCTTTCTTT.

This clonotype was picked up many times. The chain has TRBV30 and TRBJ1-1; D is unresolved. Germline V gives CDR1 GTSNPN, CDR2 SVGIG (reference sequence). V was shortened by 5 bases and J by 1 base, with 11 bases between the two germline ends. This CDR3 is built from 13 residues. The CDR3 spells CAWEGIANTEAFF. The CDR3 nucleotides read TGTGCCTGGGAGGGCATCGCGAACACTGAAGCTTTCTTT.

The CDR3 loop reads CSVEPRDTSGDDGYTF. The DNA of the CDR3 is TGCAGCGTTGAACCCCGGGACACTTCCGGGGACGATGGCTACACCTTC. This chain connects TRBV29-1 to TRBJ1-2; tentatively, D is TRBD1 (6 bases). This CDR3 spans 16 amino acids. Germline values: CDR1 SQVTM, CDR2 ANQGSEA. Trimming cost V 2 bases and J 6 bases, with 22 bases left between them.

V and J are TRBV15 and TRBJ1-2, with no clear D. V was trimmed by 2 bases and J by 6 bases, leaving 22 bases between them. This CDR3 contains 17 residues. Germline V gene data show CDR1 as LNHNV and CDR2 as YYDKDF (reference sequence). The CDR3: CATSRSGPRDFPDGYTF. The CDR3 DNA reads as TGTGCCACCAGCAGATCCGGGCCCCGCGACTTTCCCGATGGCTACACCTTC.

This clonotype occurred a few times. The chain combines TRBV7-9 with TRBJ1-1; D perhaps matches TRBD1 (5 bases). With 5 bases removed from V and 3 bases from J, the gap between germline ends came to 16 bases. The CDR3 is 15 residues long. Germline CDR1 is SEHNR and CDR2 is FQNEAQ (reference sequence). The CDR3 DNA is TGTGCCAGCAGCCTGGTGGGGGATAGGGACACTGAAGCTTTCTTT. It encodes CASSLVGDRDTEAFF.

This clonotype was seen a single time. The chain has TRBV5-1 and TRBJ1-1, with 7 bases matching TRBD1. The germline gives CDR1 SGHRS, CDR2 YFSETQ. The CDR3 extends over 16 amino acids. V trimming: 2 bases; J trimming: 4 bases; junction bases outside the gene matches: 11. In DNA, the CDR3 is TGCGCCAGCAGCTTCAGACAGGGTGGTCCCGGCACTGAAGCTTTCTTT. As protein: CASSFRQGGPGTEAFF.

In its sample, this clonotype was seen a few times. J is TRBJ2-5 and V is TRBV29-1; TRBD1 matches at 9 bases. V lost 5 bases and J lost 7; bases outside the gene matches: 8. CDR3 size: 13 residues. Germline CDR1 SQVTM, CDR2 ANQGSEA. CDR3 in DNA: TGCAGCGTTTCCGGGACAGGGCAGGCGACCCAGTACTTC. Translating gives CSVSGTGQATQYF. The full variable domain, completed using reference TRBV29-1 and TRBJ2-5, is SAVISQKPSRDICQRGTSLTIQCQVDSQVTMMFWYRQQPGQSLTLIATANQGSEATYESGFVIDKFPISRPNLTFSTLTVSNMSPEDSSIYLCSVSGTGQATQYFGPGTRLLVL.

The V gene is TRBV29-1, the J gene TRBJ1-1; 11 nucleotides align to TRBD1. The ends lost 7 bases at V and 6 bases at J; junction bases unmatched: 13. This CDR3 comprises 15 residues. Germline V CDR1 and CDR2: SQVTM, ANQGSEA. The CDR3 nucleotides are TGCAGCGCCCCGAAGACCGGGACAGGGGGTCCTGAAGCTTTCTTT. Residues: CSAPKTGTGGPEAFF.

This clonotype was seen at least ten times. The genes are TRBV20-1 and TRBJ1-2; weak D call: TRBD1 (6 bases). The CDR3 consists of 16 residues. V gave up 0 bases and J gave up 3 bases, with 17 bases separating them. The V gene's germline CDR1 is DFQATT and CDR2 SNEGSKA (reference sequence). CDR3: CSARDVRGNRDYGYTF. CDR3 nucleotide sequence: TGCAGTGCTAGAGATGTTAGGGGGAACAGGGACTATGGCTACACCTTC.

The chain is built from TRBV6-1 and TRBJ1-1, with 10 bases lining up with TRBD1. Trimming at V came to 5 bases and at J to 5 bases, leaving 5 bases not matched to a gene. This CDR3 comprises 14 residues. The germline V gene encodes CDR1 MNHNS and CDR2 SASEGT. This CDR3 is CASSYGTGETEAFF. The CDR3 DNA reads as TGTGCCAGCAGTTACGGGACAGGGGAGACTGAAGCTTTCTTT.

The table lists this clonotype with a count of one. This rearrangement joins TRBV7-2 to TRBJ1-5, with 7 bases aligning to TRBD1. CDR1 and CDR2 (germline): SGHTA, FQGNSA. Losses at the gene ends were 5 bases for V and 5 bases for J; bases not matched to a gene: 6. The length of the CDR3 is 14 residues. CDR3 loop: CASSPDRVDQPQHF. The CDR3 DNA follows: TGTGCCAGCAGCCCAGACAGGGTGGATCAGCCCCAGCATTTT.